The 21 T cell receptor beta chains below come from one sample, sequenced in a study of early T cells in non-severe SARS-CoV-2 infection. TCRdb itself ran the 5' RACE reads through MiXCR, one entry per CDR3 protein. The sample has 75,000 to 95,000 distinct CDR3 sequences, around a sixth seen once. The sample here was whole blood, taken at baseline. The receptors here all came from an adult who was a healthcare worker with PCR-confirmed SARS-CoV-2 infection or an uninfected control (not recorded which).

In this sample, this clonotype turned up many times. The CDR3: CASSLGYNEQFF. The CDR3 DNA reads as TGTGCCAGCAGCTTAGGGTACAATGAGCAGTTCTTC. The chain recombines TRBV7-9 with TRBJ2-1; D is unresolved. V was cut by 1 base and J by 4 bases, with 2 bases left in between. CDR3 length: 12 residues. CDR1 and CDR2 from the germline V gene are SEHNR and FQNEAQ (reference sequence).

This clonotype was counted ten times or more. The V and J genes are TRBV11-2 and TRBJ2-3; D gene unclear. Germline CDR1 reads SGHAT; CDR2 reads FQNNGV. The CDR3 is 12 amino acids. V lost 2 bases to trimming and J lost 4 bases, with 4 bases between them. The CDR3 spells CASSLLSDTQYF. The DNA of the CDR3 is TGTGCCAGCAGCTTACTTTCAGATACGCAGTATTTT. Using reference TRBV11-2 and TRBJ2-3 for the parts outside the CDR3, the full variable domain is EAGVAQSPRYKIIEKRQSVAFWCNPISGHATLYWYQQILGQGPKLLIQFQNNGVVDDSQLPKDRFSAERLKGVDSTLKIQPAKLEDSAVYLCASSLLSDTQYFGPGTRLTVL.

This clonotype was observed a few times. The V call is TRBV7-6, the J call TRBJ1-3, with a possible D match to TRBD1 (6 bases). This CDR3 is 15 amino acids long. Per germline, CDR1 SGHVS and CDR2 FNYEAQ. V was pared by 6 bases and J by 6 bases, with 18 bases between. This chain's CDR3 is CASSMGAGTSNTIYF. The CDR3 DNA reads TGTGCCAGCAGTATGGGGGCAGGGACCTCAAACACCATATATTTT.

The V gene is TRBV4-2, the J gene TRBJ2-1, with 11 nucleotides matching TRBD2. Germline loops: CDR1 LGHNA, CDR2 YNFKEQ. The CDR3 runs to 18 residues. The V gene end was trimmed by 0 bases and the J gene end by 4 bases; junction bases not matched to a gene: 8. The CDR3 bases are TGTGCCAGCAGCCAAGAGATGCCGGGACTAGCGGAGTACAATGAGCAGTTCTTC. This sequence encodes CASSQEMPGLAEYNEQFF.

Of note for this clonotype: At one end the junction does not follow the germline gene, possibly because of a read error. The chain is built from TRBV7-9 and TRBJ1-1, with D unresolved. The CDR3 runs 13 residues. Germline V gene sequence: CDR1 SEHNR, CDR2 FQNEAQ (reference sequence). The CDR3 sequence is CASSSDSNTEVFF. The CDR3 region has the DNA TGTGCCAGCAGCTCAGACTCGAACACTGAAGTTTTCTTT.

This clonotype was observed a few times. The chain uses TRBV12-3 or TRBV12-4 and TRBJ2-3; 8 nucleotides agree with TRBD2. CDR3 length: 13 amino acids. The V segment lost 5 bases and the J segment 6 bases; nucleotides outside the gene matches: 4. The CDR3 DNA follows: TGTGCCAGCAGTAGAGAGCGGGGGGATACGCAGTATTTT. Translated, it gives CASSRERGDTQYF.

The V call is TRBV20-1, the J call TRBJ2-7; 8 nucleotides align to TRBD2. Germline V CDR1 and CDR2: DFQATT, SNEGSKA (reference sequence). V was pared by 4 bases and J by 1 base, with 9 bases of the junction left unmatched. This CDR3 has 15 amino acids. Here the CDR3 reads CSANGHSGASYEQYF. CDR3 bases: TGCAGTGCTAATGGTCATAGCGGGGCATCCTACGAGCAGTACTTC.

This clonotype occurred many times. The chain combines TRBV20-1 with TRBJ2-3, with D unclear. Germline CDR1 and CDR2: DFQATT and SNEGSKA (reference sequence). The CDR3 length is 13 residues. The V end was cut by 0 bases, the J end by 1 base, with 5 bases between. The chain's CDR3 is CSARELGTDTQYF. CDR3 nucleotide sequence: TGCAGTGCTAGAGAACTGGGCACAGATACGCAGTATTTT.

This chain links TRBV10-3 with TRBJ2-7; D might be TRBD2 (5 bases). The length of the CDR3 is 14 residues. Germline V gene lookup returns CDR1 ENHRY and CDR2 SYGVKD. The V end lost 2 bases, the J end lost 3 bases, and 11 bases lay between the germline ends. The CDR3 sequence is CAISELRGGYEQYF. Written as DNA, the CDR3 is TGTGCCATCAGTGAGCTCCGTGGAGGCTACGAGCAGTACTTC.

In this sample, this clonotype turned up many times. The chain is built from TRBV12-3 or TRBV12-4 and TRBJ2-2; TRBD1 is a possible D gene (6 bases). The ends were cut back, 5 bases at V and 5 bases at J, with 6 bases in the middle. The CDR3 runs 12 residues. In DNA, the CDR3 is TGTGCCAGCAGTCAGGGGACCGGGGAGCTGTTTTTT. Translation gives CASSQGTGELFF.

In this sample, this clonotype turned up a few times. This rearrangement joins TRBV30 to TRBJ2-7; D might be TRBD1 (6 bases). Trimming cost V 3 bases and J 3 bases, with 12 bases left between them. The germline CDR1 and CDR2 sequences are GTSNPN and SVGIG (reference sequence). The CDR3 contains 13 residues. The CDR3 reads CAWSAGTSYEQYF. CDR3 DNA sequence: TGTGCCTGGAGCGCCGGGACAAGCTACGAGCAGTACTTC.

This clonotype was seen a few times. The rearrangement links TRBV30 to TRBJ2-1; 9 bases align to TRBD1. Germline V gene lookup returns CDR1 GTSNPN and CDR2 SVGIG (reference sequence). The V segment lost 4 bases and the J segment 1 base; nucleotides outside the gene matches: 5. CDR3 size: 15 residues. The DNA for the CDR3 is TGTGCCTGGAAGCGGACAGGGGTTTCCTACAATGAGCAGTTCTTC. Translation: CAWKRTGVSYNEQFF. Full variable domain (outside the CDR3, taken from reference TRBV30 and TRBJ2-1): SQTIHQWPATLVQPVGSPLSLECTVEGTSNPNLYWYRQAAGRGLQLLFYSVGIGQISSEVPQNLSASRPQDRQFILSSKKLLLSDSGFYLCAWKRTGVSYNEQFFGPGTRLTVL.

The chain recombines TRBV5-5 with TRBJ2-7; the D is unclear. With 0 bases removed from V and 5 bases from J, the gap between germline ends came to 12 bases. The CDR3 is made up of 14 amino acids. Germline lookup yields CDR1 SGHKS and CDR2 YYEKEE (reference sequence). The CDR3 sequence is CASSLGTEAHEQYF. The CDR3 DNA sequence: TGTGCCAGCAGCTTGGGGACCGAAGCCCACGAGCAGTACTTC. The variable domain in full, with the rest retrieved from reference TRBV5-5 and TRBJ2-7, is DAGVTQSPTHLIKTRGQQVTLRCSPISGHKSVSWYQQVLGQGPQFIFQYYEKEERGRGNFPDRFSARQFPNYSSELNVNALLLGDSALYLCASSLGTEAHEQYFGPGTRLTVT.

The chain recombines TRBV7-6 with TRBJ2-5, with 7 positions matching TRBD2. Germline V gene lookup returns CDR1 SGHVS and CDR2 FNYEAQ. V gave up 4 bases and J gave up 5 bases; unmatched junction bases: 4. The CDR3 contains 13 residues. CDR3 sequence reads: CASSSSGDETQYF. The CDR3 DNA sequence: TGTGCCAGCAGCTCGAGCGGGGACGAGACCCAGTACTTC.

For the CDR3, the DNA is TGCAGCGTTGACACCCGGGGCGCAGGTGGCTACACCTTC. Its protein product is CSVDTRGAGGYTF. The genes are TRBV29-1 and TRBJ1-2, with D maybe TRBD1 (5 bases). The V gene lost 3 bases and the J gene lost 7 bases, with 15 bases spanning the gap. This CDR3 region has 13 residues. The germline CDR1 and CDR2 sequences are SQVTM and ANQGSEA.

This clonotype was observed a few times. The CDR3 here is CASSISQVSGANVLTF. The DNA of the CDR3 is TGTGCCAGTAGTATATCACAGGTATCTGGGGCCAACGTCCTGACTTTC. V is TRBV19 and J is TRBJ2-6; tentatively, D is TRBD1 (5 bases). This CDR3 comprises 16 residues. Germline CDR1 is LNHDA and CDR2 is SQIVND (reference sequence). V shed 2 bases and J shed 1 base, with 9 bases lying between them.

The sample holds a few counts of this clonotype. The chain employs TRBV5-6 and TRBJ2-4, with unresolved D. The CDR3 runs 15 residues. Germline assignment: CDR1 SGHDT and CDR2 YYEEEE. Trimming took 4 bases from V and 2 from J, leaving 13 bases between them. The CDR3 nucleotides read TGTGCCAGCAGCCCTATCCGGCTAACCAAAAACATTCAGTACTTC. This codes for CASSPIRLTKNIQYF.

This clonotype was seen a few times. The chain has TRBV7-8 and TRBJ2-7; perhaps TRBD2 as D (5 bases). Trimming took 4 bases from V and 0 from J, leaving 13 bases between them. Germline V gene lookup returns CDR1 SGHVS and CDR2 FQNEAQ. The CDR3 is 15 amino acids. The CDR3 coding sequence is TGTGCCAGCAGCTCCGAGCGGTTGGTCTCCTACGAGCAGTACTTC. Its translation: CASSSERLVSYEQYF.

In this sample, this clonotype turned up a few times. CDR3 amino acids: CASSRTSGLYEQYF. The CDR3 DNA reads TGTGCCAGTAGTCGGACGTCGGGACTGTACGAGCAGTACTTC. The V and J genes are TRBV19 and TRBJ2-7; a weak D match, TRBD2 (6 bases). Trimming pared 5 bases from V and 4 bases from J, leaving 15 bases between. Germline V gives CDR1 LNHDA, CDR2 SQIVND (reference sequence). The CDR3 runs 14 residues.

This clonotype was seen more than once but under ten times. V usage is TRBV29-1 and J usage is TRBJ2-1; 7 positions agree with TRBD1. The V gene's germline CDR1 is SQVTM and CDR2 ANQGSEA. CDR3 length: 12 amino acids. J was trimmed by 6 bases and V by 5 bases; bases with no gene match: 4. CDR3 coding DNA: TGCAGCGTTAGAGGACAGGCCAATGAGCAGTTCTTC. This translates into CSVRGQANEQFF.

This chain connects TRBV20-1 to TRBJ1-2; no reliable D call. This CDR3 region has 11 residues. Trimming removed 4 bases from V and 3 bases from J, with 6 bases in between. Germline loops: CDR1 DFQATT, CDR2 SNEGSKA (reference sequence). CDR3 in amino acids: CSAKDDYGYTF. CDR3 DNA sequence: TGCAGTGCTAAAGATGACTATGGCTACACCTTC.